The 24 T cell receptor beta chains given below trace back to one sample, sequenced in a study of blood T cell repertoires in COVID-19. Method: immunoSEQ multiplex PCR; TCRdb's copy keeps in-frame clones and lacks some. Here the sample spans some 500,000 clones, less than 90% being singletons. Material for sequencing was peripheral blood. The receptor set was obtained from a woman aged 45-59 years with COVID-19, enrolled during active disease.

This clone was recorded once. Other DNA sequences in the same sample also yield this CDR3. The chain employs TRBV3-1 (or the pseudogene TRBV3-2) and TRBJ1-5; no reliable D call. There are 13 residues in the CDR3. The V end lost 0 bases, the J end lost 7 bases, and 7 bases lay between the germline ends. CDR1 is LGHDT and CDR2 is YNNKEL in the germline V gene (reference sequence). CDR3 coding DNA: TGTGCCAGCAGCCAAGATCGGGAACAGCCCCAGCATTTT. This encodes CASSQDREQPQHF.

The V call is TRBV5-8, the J call TRBJ1-1; TRBD1 matches at 7 bases. J gave up 1 base and V 4 bases, and 7 bases lay outside the gene matches. CDR1 and CDR2 from the germline V gene are SGHTS and YDEGEE. This CDR3 contains 15 residues. Written as DNA, the CDR3 is TGTGCCAGCAGCACCCGACAGGGAACGAACACTGAAGCTTTCTTT. This translates into CASSTRQGTNTEAFF.

This chain uses TRBV5-1 with TRBJ1-1; no firm D call. There are 15 residues in the CDR3. The germline V and J ends were trimmed by 2 bases and 5 bases, with 16 bases remaining between them. Looked up from germline, CDR1 is SGHRS and CDR2 is YFSETQ. CDR3 sequence reads: CASSFDSVSVTEAFF. The CDR3 DNA sequence: TGCGCCAGCAGCTTTGATTCGGTTTCCGTAACTGAAGCTTTCTTT.

In the case of this clone: The same CDR3 arises from other DNA sequences in this sample as well. This chain links TRBV5-1 with TRBJ2-7; perhaps TRBD1 as D (6 bases). Germline CDR1 reads SGHRS; CDR2 reads YFSETQ. This CDR3 is 14 amino acids long. V was pared by 0 bases and J by 6 bases, with 13 bases between. The CDR3 here is CASSLGTGSSEQYF. The CDR3 nucleotides are TGCGCCAGCAGCTTGGGAACAGGGTCGTCCGAGCAGTACTTC.

This chain uses TRBV3-1 (or the pseudogene TRBV3-2) with TRBJ1-3; D is possibly TRBD1 (5 bases). Per the germline V gene, CDR1 is LGHDT and CDR2 is YNNKEL (reference sequence). The CDR3 totals 16 residues. Between the trimmed V and J ends, which lost 0 bases and 0 bases, there was a span of 9 bases. This CDR3 is CASSQERQFSGNTIYF. The CDR3 bases are TGTGCCAGCAGCCAAGAGAGACAGTTCTCTGGAAACACCATATATTTT.

The CDR3 spells CASSKWERTGPSKETQYF. The DNA for the CDR3 is TGTGCCAGCAGCAAATGGGAGCGGACAGGACCCTCTAAAGAGACCCAGTACTTC. The chain combines TRBV21-1 with TRBJ2-5; TRBD1 reflects the table's D call only, with no check against the DNA. TRBV21-1 is tagged as a pseudogene. This CDR3 comprises 18 residues.

The chain couples TRBV5-1 to TRBJ1-1; no definite D call. The CDR3 is 13 amino acids. The V and J ends lost 0 bases and 11 bases respectively, with 14 bases between them. Germline-derived CDR1 and CDR2 are SGHRS and YFSETQ. This CDR3 reads CASSLGSGRQAFF. Written as DNA, the CDR3 is TGCGCCAGCAGCTTGGGATCCGGGAGGCAGGCTTTCTTT. The variable domain in full, completed from reference TRBV5-1 and TRBJ1-1, reads KAGVTQTPRYLIKTRGQQVTLSCSPISGHRSVSWYQQTPGQGLQFLFEYFSETQRNKGNFPGRFSGRQFSNSRSEMNVSTLELGDSALYLCASSLGSGRQAFFGQGTRLTVV.

The J gene is TRBJ2-2, the V gene TRBV9; D perhaps matches TRBD2 (5 bases). The germline gives CDR1 SGDLS, CDR2 YYNGEE. V was cut by 6 bases and J by 7 bases, with 10 bases left in between. The CDR3 is made up of 12 amino acids. DNA for the CDR3: TGTGCCAGCACCCGCGCGGGCGGGGAGCTGTTTTTT. Protein product: CASTRAGGELFF.

The V call is TRBV2, the J call TRBJ1-4; D gene uncertain. Germline assignment: CDR1 SNHLY and CDR2 FYNNEI. Trimming pared 1 base from V and 5 bases from J, leaving 8 bases between. The CDR3 is made up of 14 amino acids. DNA for the CDR3: TGTGCCAGCAGTGAAGGGCCACCAAATGAAAAACTGTTTTTT. As protein: CASSEGPPNEKLFF.

This clone was recorded once. V usage is TRBV7-9 and J usage is TRBJ2-7, with a weak D call TRBD1 (6 bases). Germline V gene lookup returns CDR1 SEHNR and CDR2 FQNEAQ (reference sequence). CDR3 length equals 15 residues. The V and J ends lost 0 bases and 2 bases respectively, with 11 bases between them. The chain's CDR3 is CASSLANTGTYEQYF. Here the CDR3 DNA reads TGTGCCAGCAGCTTAGCTAATACAGGGACCTACGAGCAGTACTTC. Combining the CDR3 with reference TRBV7-9 and TRBJ2-7 gives the whole variable domain DTGVSQNPRHKITKRGQNVTFRCDPISEHNRLYWYRQTLGQGPEFLTYFQNEAQLEKSRLLSDRFSAERPKGSFSTLEIQRTEQGDSAMYLCASSLANTGTYEQYFGPGTRLTVT.

V usage is TRBV7-6 and J usage is TRBJ1-3; unclear D gene. V was shortened by 2 bases and J by 1 base, with 9 bases between the two germline ends. The CDR3 covers 15 residues. Looked up from germline, CDR1 is SGHVS and CDR2 is FNYEAQ. The CDR3 sequence: CASSLSEGSGNTIYF. CDR3 sequence (DNA): TGTGCCAGCAGCTTATCTGAGGGATCTGGAAACACCATATATTTT.

This chain connects TRBV4-2 to TRBJ1-6; D is unresolved. Looked up from germline, CDR1 is LGHNA and CDR2 is YNFKEQ. CDR3 length: 18 amino acids. Trimming left V 0 bases short and J 4 bases short, with 16 bases between. The chain's CDR3 is CASSQDPHRQTYNSPLHF. The CDR3 coding sequence is TGTGCCAGCAGCCAAGATCCCCATCGGCAGACTTATAATTCACCCCTCCACTTT.

The chain combines TRBV6-1 with TRBJ2-2; D is undetermined. Germline values: CDR1 MNHNS, CDR2 SASEGT. The germline V and J ends were trimmed by 4 bases and 6 bases, with 12 bases remaining between them. The CDR3 consists of 14 residues. CDR3 sequence (DNA): TGTGCCAGCAGTGTAGCTACATCTTCCGGGGAGCTGTTTTTT. Its translation is CASSVATSSGELFF.

A note on this clone: Relative to the germline gene, one junction end is altered; a read error may explain this. The chain has TRBV30 and TRBJ1-2; 7 bases match TRBD1. Looked up from germline, CDR1 is GTSNPN and CDR2 is SVGIG (reference sequence). The CDR3 sequence is 11 residues long. The CDR3 region has the DNA TGTGCCTGGAGGAGCCTTTGGGACAGCCACTTC. Its protein product is CAWRSLWDSHF. Variable domain in full (rest from reference TRBV30 and TRBJ1-2): SQTIHQWPATLVQPVGSPLSLECTVEGTSNPNLYWYRQAAGRGLQLLFYSVGIGQISSEVPQNLSASRPQDRQFILSSKKLLLSDSGFYLCAWRSLWDSHFGSGTRLTVV.

The J gene is TRBJ1-3, the V gene TRBV29-1; D is ambiguous. Trimming left V 4 bases short and J 1 base short, with 8 bases between. Germline CDR1 reads SQVTM; CDR2 reads ANQGSEA. The CDR3 totals 13 residues. In DNA, the CDR3 is TGCAGCGTTGTTCCCAGTTCTGGAAACACCATATATTTT. Protein sequence: CSVVPSSGNTIYF.

This clone was detected only once. The chain employs TRBV5-1 and TRBJ1-1; 10 positions match TRBD1. The J segment lost 4 bases and the V segment lost 3 bases, leaving 6 bases of the junction unmatched. The CDR3 is 15 residues long. The germline V gene encodes CDR1 SGHRS and CDR2 YFSETQ. CDR3 sequence: CASSYKTGGGTEAFF. Here the CDR3 DNA reads TGCGCCAGCAGCTACAAGACAGGGGGCGGCACTGAAGCTTTCTTT.

This sequence joins TRBV5-6 and TRBJ1-1; D gene uncertain. Trimming took 0 bases from V and 3 from J, leaving 9 bases between them. Germline assignment: CDR1 SGHDT and CDR2 YYEEEE. CDR3 size: 14 residues. The chain's CDR3 is CASSLDDGDTEAFF. The CDR3 DNA reads TGTGCCAGCAGCTTGGACGACGGGGACACTGAAGCTTTCTTT.

This rearrangement joins TRBV19 to TRBJ2-2, with TRBD2 matching 12 bases. This CDR3 region has 14 residues. Germline trimming cut 7 bases from V and 5 bases from J; bases unmatched to any gene: 2. Germline assignment: CDR1 LNHDA and CDR2 SQIVND (reference sequence). The CDR3 sequence is CASIGLAGTGELFF. The DNA for the CDR3 is TGTGCCAGTATCGGACTAGCGGGGACCGGGGAGCTGTTTTTT.

This clone was observed a handful of times. The CDR3 nucleotides read TGTGCCAGCAGTTTATCGATAGGGGGCAACTATGGCTACACCTTC. Translation gives CASSLSIGGNYGYTF. The rearrangement uses TRBV27 and TRBJ1-2, with 7 bases matching TRBD1. CDR3 length: 15 amino acids. In germline, CDR1 is MNHEY, CDR2 SMNVEV (reference sequence). Trimming removed 0 bases from V and 2 bases from J; junction bases left unmatched: 3.

For this clone: Different DNA sequences within this sample yield the same CDR3. The chain recombines TRBV18 with TRBJ1-2; a possible D gene is TRBD1 (6 bases). CDR3 size: 13 residues. The germline V gene encodes CDR1 KGHSH and CDR2 LQKENI. The V end was cut by 3 bases, the J end by 2 bases, with 7 bases between. The CDR3 DNA reads as TGTGCCAGCTCACCGGGGGCCAACTATGGCTACACCTTC. It is translated as CASSPGANYGYTF.

The rearrangement links TRBV7-2 to TRBJ2-1, with a tentative D call TRBD2 (6 bases). Trimming took 5 bases from V and 3 from J, leaving 8 bases between them. This CDR3 is 13 amino acids long. The germline CDR1 and CDR2 sequences are SGHTA and FQGNSA. CDR3 coding DNA: TGTGCCAGCAGCGCGGGGTACTACAATGAGCAGTTCTTC. Protein product: CASSAGYYNEQFF.

This chain joins TRBV16 and TRBJ2-1; a weak D match, TRBD1 (7 bases). Germline CDR1 and CDR2: KGHSY and FQNENV. The CDR3 loop spans 14 amino acids. V lost 5 bases and J lost 5, with 13 bases in between. The CDR3 coding sequence is TGTGCCAGCAGCTCGGGAGACAGGGACAATGAGCAGTTCTTC. This encodes CASSSGDRDNEQFF.

The chain links TRBV19 to TRBJ2-5; TRBD2 aligns across 7 bases. Germline V gives CDR1 LNHDA, CDR2 SQIVND (reference sequence). This CDR3 is built from 16 residues. J was trimmed by 3 bases and V by 2 bases; bases with no gene match: 9. The CDR3 DNA is TGTGCCAGTAGTATACTCGGGGCGGGGGAAAAAGAGACCCAGTACTTC. Its translation is CASSILGAGEKETQYF.

This clone was detected only a few times. The chain has TRBV24-1 and TRBJ2-3, with 7 bases that match TRBD2. Germline V gene lookup returns CDR1 KGHDR and CDR2 SFDVKD. After removal of 6 bases from V and 4 bases from J, the junction contained 3 bases not matched to a gene. The CDR3 loop spans 13 amino acids. DNA for the CDR3: TGTGCCACCAGTAGCGGGGCGCCAGATACGCAGTATTTT. As protein: CATSSGAPDTQYF.